A selection of T cell receptor beta chains follows, all from one sample in a study of T cells in Graves' hyperthyroidism and ophthalmopathy. One entry per CDR3 protein, called by TCRdb with MiXCR from the multiplex PCR reads. The table shows hundreds of thousands of distinct CDR3 sequences, with approximately 14% occurring only once. Sequences were obtained from blood. Receptors were obtained from a young woman with Graves' hyperthyroidism. Both conserved end residues are part of each CDR3. The D gene is left open where the match is weak. Size tells how often a clone was seen (once, few, many) or the class of an expanded clone, and some rows leave it out.

V	size	D	J	CDR3	DNA
TRBV3-1	many	NA	TRBJ1-4	CASSQELRTRYQEKLFF	TGTGCCAGCAGCCAAGAGCTGAGGACACGCTACCAAGAAAAACTGTTTTTT
TRBV20-1	NA	NA	TRBJ2-2	CSATRGQNTGELFF	TGCAGTGCTACTCGGGGACAGAACACCGGGGAGCTGTTTTTT
TRBV7-8	many	TRBD2	TRBJ2-1	CASSLIGGGEQFF	TGTGCCAGCAGCTTAATCGGGGGGGGCGAGCAGTTCTTC
TRBV6-2/TRBV6-3	NA	TRBD2	TRBJ2-5	CASSDKGRGGSETQYF	TGTGCCAGCAGTGACAAGGGGCGGGGGGGCTCAGAGACCCAGTACTTC
TRBV10-3	many	TRBD1	TRBJ1-1	CAISVKGANTEAFF	TGTGCCATCAGTGTTAAGGGGGCGAACACTGAAGCTTTCTTT
TRBV7-9	many	TRBD1	TRBJ2-1	CASSQRGTGKNEQFF	TGTGCCAGCAGCCAGAGGGGGACAGGGAAGAATGAGCAGTTCTTC
TRBV12-3/TRBV12-4	few	TRBD1	TRBJ1-5	CASSPGGAYQPQHF	TGTGCCAGCAGCCCAGGGGGGGCCTATCAGCCCCAGCATTTT
TRBV24-1	few	NA	TRBJ1-5	CATSTSAGRDTQHF	TGTGCCACCAGTACTTCTGCGGGAAGAGATACGCAGCATTTT
TRBV27	many	NA	TRBJ1-1	CASSLFQNTEAFF	TGTGCCAGCAGTTTATTCCAGAACACTGAAGCTTTCTTT
TRBV20-1	few	TRBD2	TRBJ2-1	CSASTSREKVSYNEQFF	TGCAGTGCTTCGACTAGCAGAGAGAAGGTCTCCTACAATGAGCAGTTCTTC
TRBV12-3/TRBV12-4	many	NA	TRBJ2-7	CASTPEGYEQYF	TGTGCCAGCACCCCAGAGGGTTACGAGCAGTACTTC
TRBV20-1	NA	NA	TRBJ1-2	CSIGGQSSGYTF	TGCAGCATCGGGGGGCAGAGTAGTGGCTACACCTTC
TRBV2	once	TRBD1	TRBJ1-5	CASSGTGDSNQPQHF	TGTGCCAGCAGCGGGACAGGGGATAGCAATCAGCCCCAGCATTTT
TRBV6-1	NA	NA	TRBJ1-5	CASNNQPQHF	TGTGCCAGTAATAATCAGCCCCAGCATTTT
TRBV7-3	NA	NA	TRBJ1-6	CASSLGAFNSPLHF	TGTGCCAGCAGCTTAGGAGCGTTTAATTCACCCCTCCACTTT
TRBV20-1	many	NA	TRBJ1-1	CSARDPGLNTEAFF	TGCAGTGCTAGAGATCCAGGCCTTAACACTGAAGCTTTCTTT
TRBV5-1	few	NA	TRBJ2-2	CASSPGGTGQGNTGELFF	TGCGCCAGCAGCCCGGGGGGGACGGGACAGGGAAACACCGGGGAGCTGTTTTTT
TRBV7-9	NA	TRBD2	TRBJ2-1	CASSPLAYEREALYEQFF	TGTGCCAGCAGCCCTCTTGCATATGAGCGGGAGGCTCTCTATGAGCAGTTCTTC
TRBV10-3	few	TRBD1	TRBJ2-1	CAITPGQGAADEQFF	TGTGCCATCACCCCTGGTCAGGGGGCAGCCGATGAGCAGTTCTTC
TRBV5-4	NA	TRBD2	TRBJ2-7	CASSWESGDSYEQYF	TGTGCCAGCAGCTGGGAGAGCGGGGACTCCTACGAGCAGTACTTC
TRBV7-2	NA	NA	TRBJ1-3	CASRDVSGNTIYF	TGTGCCAGCAGGGATGTCTCTGGAAACACCATATATTTT
TRBV29-1	NA	TRBD1	TRBJ2-1	CSVDLGQVYNEQFF	TGCAGCGTTGATCTCGGACAGGTCTACAATGAGCAGTTCTTC
TRBV10-3	NA	NA	TRBJ2-1	CAISDKRGGLYNEQFF	TGTGCCATCAGTGATAAGAGGGGGGGTTTGTACAATGAGCAGTTCTTC
TRBV18	many	NA	TRBJ1-2	CASSPGQTLYGYTF	TGTGCCAGCTCCCCTGGACAGACGCTCTATGGCTACACCTTC
TRBV20-1	many	NA	TRBJ2-7	CSAAGIYEQYF	TGCAGTGCTGCCGGGATCTACGAGCAGTACTTC
TRBV3-1	many	NA	TRBJ2-7	CASSLTMEGTEQYF	TGTGCCAGCAGCCTGACGATGGAGGGAACCGAGCAGTACTTC
TRBV3-1	many	NA	TRBJ2-1	CASSQDQRNEQFF	TGTGCCAGCAGCCAAGATCAGCGCAATGAGCAGTTCTTC
TRBV11-2	many	TRBD2	TRBJ2-1	CASSLGRREGEQFF	TGTGCCAGCAGCTTAGGCAGGCGGGAGGGTGAGCAGTTCTTC
TRBV2	many	NA	TRBJ2-3	CASGLGEMRTDTQYF	TGTGCCAGCGGCCTGGGGGAGATGAGGACAGATACGCAGTATTTT
TRBV2	few	TRBD1	TRBJ2-1	CASIRDRGNEQFF	TGTGCCAGCATCAGGGACAGGGGTAATGAGCAGTTCTTC
TRBV6-5	NA	TRBD2	TRBJ2-7	CASGYALPSGRTYEQYF	TGTGCCAGCGGTTACGCCCTACCTAGCGGGAGAACCTACGAGCAGTACTTC
TRBV12-3/TRBV12-4	many	TRBD1	TRBJ1-1	CASSVQGGADTEAFF	TGTGCCAGCAGTGTACAAGGGGGCGCCGACACTGAAGCTTTCTTT
TRBV7-3	few	NA	TRBJ2-5	CASRSGVGETQYF	TGTGCCAGCAGATCAGGGGTTGGCGAGACCCAGTACTTC